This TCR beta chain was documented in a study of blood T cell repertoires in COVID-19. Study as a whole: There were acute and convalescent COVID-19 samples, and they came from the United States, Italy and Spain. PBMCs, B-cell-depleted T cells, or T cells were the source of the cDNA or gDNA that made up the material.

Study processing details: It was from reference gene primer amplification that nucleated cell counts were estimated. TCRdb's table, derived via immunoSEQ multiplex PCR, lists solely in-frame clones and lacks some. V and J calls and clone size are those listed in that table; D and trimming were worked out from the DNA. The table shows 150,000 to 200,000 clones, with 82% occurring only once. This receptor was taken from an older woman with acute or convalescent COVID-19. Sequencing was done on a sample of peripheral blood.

The CDR3 DNA sequence: TGTGCCAGCAGCAAAGCGCTTAAGGGACAGGGGGCGCCTGGGGCCAACGTCCTGACTTTC. This sequence encodes CASSKALKGQGAPGANVLTF. This rearrangement joins TRBV21-1 to TRBJ2-6; TRBD1 reflects the table's D call only, with no check against the DNA. TRBV21-1 is termed a pseudogene. The CDR3 extends over 20 amino acids.